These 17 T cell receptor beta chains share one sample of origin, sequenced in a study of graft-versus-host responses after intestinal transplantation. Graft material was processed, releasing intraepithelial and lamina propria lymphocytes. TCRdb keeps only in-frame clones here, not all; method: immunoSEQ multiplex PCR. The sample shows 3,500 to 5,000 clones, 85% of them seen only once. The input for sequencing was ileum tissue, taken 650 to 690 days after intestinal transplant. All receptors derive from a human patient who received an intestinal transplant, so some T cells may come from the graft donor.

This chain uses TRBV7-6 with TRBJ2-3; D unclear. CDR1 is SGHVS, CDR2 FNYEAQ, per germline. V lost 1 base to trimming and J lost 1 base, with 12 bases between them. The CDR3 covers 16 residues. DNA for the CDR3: TGTGCCAGCAGCTTAGGTTGGGGTCAGGGCACAGATACGCAGTATTTT. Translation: CASSLGWGQGTDTQYF. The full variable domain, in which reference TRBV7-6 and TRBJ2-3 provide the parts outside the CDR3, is GAGVSQSPRYKVTKRGQDVALRCDPISGHVSLYWYRQALGQGPEFLTYFNYEAQQDKSGLPNDRFSAERPEGSISTLTIQRTEQRDSAMYRCASSLGWGQGTDTQYFGPGTRLTVL.

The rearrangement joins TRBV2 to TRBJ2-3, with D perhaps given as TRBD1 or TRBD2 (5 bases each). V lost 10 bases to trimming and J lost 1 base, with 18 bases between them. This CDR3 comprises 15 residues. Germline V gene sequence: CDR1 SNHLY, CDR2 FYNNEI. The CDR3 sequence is CANGRGPGRTDTQYF. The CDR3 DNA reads TGTGCCAACGGACGGGGCCCCGGTCGCACAGATACGCAGTATTTT.

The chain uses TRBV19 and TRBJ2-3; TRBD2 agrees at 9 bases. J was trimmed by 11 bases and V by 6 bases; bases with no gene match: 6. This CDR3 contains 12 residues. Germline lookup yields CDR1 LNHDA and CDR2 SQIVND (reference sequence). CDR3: CASSRRGGGQYF. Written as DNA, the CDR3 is TGTGCCAGTAGCAGGCGGGGGGGCGGGCAGTATTTT.

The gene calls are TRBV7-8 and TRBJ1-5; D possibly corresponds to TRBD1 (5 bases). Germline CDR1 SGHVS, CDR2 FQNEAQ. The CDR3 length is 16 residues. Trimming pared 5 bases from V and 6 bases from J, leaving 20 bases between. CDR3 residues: CASSQGGGPEVQPQHF. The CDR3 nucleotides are TGTGCCAGCAGCCAGGGAGGTGGGCCCGAGGTTCAGCCCCAGCATTTT.

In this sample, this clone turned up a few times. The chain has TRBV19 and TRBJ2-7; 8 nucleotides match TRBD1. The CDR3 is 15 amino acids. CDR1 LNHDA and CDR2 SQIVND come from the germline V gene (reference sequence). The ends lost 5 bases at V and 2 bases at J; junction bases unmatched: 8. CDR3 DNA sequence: TGTGCCAGTAGTCGTCCCGGGACAGGAACCTACGAGCAGTACTTC. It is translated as CASSRPGTGTYEQYF.

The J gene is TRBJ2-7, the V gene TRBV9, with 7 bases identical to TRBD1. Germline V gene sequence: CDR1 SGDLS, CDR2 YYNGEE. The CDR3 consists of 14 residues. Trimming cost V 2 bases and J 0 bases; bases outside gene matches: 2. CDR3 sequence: CASSVGDSSYEQYF. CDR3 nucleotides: TGTGCCAGCAGCGTCGGGGACAGCTCCTACGAGCAGTACTTC.

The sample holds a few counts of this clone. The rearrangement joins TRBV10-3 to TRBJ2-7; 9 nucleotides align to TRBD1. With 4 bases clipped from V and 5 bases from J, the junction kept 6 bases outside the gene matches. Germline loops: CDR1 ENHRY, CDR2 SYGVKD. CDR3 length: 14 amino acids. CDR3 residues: CAISGGQGFHEQYF. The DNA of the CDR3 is TGTGCCATCAGTGGAGGACAGGGGTTCCACGAGCAGTACTTC.

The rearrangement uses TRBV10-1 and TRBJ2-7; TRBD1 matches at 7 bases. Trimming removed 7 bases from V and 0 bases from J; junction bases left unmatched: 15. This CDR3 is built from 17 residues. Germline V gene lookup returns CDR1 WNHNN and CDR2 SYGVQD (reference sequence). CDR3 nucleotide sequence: TGCGCCAGCAAGTCCTCTCGATCGGGACAGATCTCCTACGAGCAGTACTTC. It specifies CASKSSRSGQISYEQYF.

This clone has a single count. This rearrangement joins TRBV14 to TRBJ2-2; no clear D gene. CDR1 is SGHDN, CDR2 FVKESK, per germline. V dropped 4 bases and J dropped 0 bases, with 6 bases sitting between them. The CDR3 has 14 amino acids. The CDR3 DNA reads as TGTGCCAGCAGCCGTCAGACGAACACCGGGGAGCTGTTTTTT. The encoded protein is CASSRQTNTGELFF.

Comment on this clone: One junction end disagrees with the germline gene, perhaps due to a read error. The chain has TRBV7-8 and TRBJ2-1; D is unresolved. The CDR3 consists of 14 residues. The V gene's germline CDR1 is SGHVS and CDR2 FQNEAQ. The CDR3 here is CASSLSGSFNEQFF. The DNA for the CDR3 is TGTGCCAGCAGCTTATCAGGTTCCTTCAATGAGCAGTTCTTC.

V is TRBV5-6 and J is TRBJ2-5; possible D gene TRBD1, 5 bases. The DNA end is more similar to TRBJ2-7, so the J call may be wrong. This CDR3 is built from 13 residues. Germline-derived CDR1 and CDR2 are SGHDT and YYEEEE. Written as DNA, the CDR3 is TGTGCCAGCAGCTCCAAGGGGCTTTACGAGCAGTACTTC. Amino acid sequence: CASSSKGLYEQYF.

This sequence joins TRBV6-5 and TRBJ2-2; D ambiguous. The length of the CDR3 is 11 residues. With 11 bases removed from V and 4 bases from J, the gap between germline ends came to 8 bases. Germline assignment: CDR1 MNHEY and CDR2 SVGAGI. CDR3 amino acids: CAGRSTGELFF. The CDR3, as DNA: TGTGCCGGCCGCAGCACCGGGGAGCTGTTTTTT.

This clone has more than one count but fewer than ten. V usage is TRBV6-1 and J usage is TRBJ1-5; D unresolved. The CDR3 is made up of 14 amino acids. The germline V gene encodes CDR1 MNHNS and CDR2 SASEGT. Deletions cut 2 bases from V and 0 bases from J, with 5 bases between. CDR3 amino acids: CASSESSSNQPQHF. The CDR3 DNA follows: TGTGCCAGCAGTGAATCCTCTAGCAATCAGCCCCAGCATTTT.

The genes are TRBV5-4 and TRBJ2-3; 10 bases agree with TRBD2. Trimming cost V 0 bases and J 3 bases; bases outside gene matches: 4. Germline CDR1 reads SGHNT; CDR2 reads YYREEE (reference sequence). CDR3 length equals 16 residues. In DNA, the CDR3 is TGTGCCAGCAGCTTGGTAGCGGGGGGCGTGACAGATACGCAGTATTTT. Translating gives CASSLVAGGVTDTQYF.

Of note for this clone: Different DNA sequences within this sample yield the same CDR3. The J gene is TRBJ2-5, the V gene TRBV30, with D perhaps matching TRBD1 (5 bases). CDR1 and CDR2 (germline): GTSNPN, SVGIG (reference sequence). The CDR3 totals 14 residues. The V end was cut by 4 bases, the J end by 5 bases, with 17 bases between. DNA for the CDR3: TGTGCCTGGAAACGTACAGGACGGTTGGAGACCCAGTACTTC. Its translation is CAWKRTGRLETQYF.

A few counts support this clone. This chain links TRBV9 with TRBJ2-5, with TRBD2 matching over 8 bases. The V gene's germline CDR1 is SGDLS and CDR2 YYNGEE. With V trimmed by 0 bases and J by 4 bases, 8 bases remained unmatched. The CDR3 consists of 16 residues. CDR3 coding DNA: TGTGCCAGCAGCGTAGGAGGTGGACTAGCATCAGAGACCCAGTACTTC. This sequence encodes CASSVGGGLASETQYF.

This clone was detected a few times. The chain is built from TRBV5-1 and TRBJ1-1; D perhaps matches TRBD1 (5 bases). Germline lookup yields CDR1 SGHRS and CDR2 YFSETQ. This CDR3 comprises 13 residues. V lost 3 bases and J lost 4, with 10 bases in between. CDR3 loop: CASSWGGGTEAFF. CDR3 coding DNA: TGCGCCAGCAGCTGGGGGGGAGGCACTGAAGCTTTCTTT.